This entry lists 28 T cell receptor beta chains sequenced from one sample in a study of cytomegalovirus exposure and HLA in healthy donors. Both 60 Vbeta primers and 13 Jbeta primers went into the PCR. Libraries were prepared by immunoSEQ multiplex PCR; TCRdb keeps only in-frame clonotypes and omits some of them. The sample includes more than 40,000 clones. The sample consisted of PBMCs. These receptors originate from a female donor in good health and CMV-seronegative.

The chain couples TRBV4-3 to TRBJ1-5; D perhaps matches TRBD1 (6 bases). CDR1 is LGHNA and CDR2 is YSLEER in the germline V gene. Deletions cut 3 bases from V and 0 bases from J, with 18 bases between. The CDR3 spans 18 residues. The CDR3 coding sequence is TGCGCCAGCAGCCAGGGACCCCCCCAGGGGTTTAGCAATCAGCCCCAGCATTTT. Encoded protein: CASSQGPPQGFSNQPQHF.

This chain uses TRBV19 with TRBJ2-2; tentatively, D is TRBD1 (5 bases). The CDR3 sequence is 14 residues long. Germline V CDR1 and CDR2: LNHDA, SQIVND (reference sequence). V was trimmed by 7 bases and J by 5 bases, leaving 14 bases between them. The CDR3 sequence is CASTAGQGTGELFF. The CDR3 coding sequence is TGTGCCAGTACGGCAGGGCAAGGGACCGGGGAGCTGTTTTTT.

The chain has TRBV7-6 and TRBJ1-2; D is possibly TRBD1 (5 bases). CDR1 and CDR2 from the germline V gene are SGHVS and FNYEAQ. V was clipped by 4 bases and J by 7 bases, with 16 bases between them. The CDR3 length is 14 residues. DNA for the CDR3: TGTGCCAGCAGCTCAGATAGGGGTCTCGGTGGCTACACCTTC. Translation: CASSSDRGLGGYTF.

V gene TRBV6-5 combines with J gene TRBJ1-2, with D perhaps matching TRBD1 (5 bases). The germline V and J ends were trimmed by 4 bases and 5 bases, with 17 bases remaining between them. The V gene's germline CDR1 is MNHEY and CDR2 SVGAGI. The length of the CDR3 is 15 residues. The CDR3 here is CASSSNFAGTYGYTF. As DNA, the CDR3 is TGTGCCAGCAGTTCCAATTTTGCCGGGACTTATGGCTACACCTTC.

This chain joins TRBV10-3 and TRBJ1-4; TRBD1 is a possible D gene (6 bases). The V end was cut by 2 bases, the J end by 2 bases, with 9 bases between. The CDR3 has 15 residues. Germline V gene data show CDR1 as ENHRY and CDR2 as SYGVKD. CDR3 bases: TGTGCCATCAGTGAGGGACAGCCGACTAATGAAAAACTGTTTTTT. Residues: CAISEGQPTNEKLFF.

The chain employs TRBV9 and TRBJ2-5; 13 bases fit TRBD2. The V gene end was trimmed by 3 bases and the J gene end by 5 bases; junction bases not matched to a gene: 7. The CDR3 is made up of 16 amino acids. The V gene's germline CDR1 is SGDLS and CDR2 YYNGEE. As DNA, the CDR3 is TGTGCCAGCAGCGCCAGACTAGCGGGAGGTATGGAGACCCAGTACTTC. Protein: CASSARLAGGMETQYF. Combining the CDR3 with reference TRBV9 and TRBJ2-5 gives the whole variable domain DSGVTQTPKHLITATGQRVTLRCSPRSGDLSVYWYQQSLDQGLQFLIQYYNGEERAKGNILERFSAQQFPDLHSELNLSSLELGDSALYFCASSARLAGGMETQYFGPGTRLLVL.

This chain links TRBV30 with TRBJ2-3, with 9 bases identical to TRBD2. Germline values: CDR1 GTSNPN, CDR2 SVGIG (reference sequence). Losses at the gene ends were 0 bases for V and 6 bases for J; bases not matched to a gene: 13. The CDR3 is 17 residues long. CDR3 nucleotide sequence: TGTGCCTGGAGTGTGGGCAGGCTAGCGGGAACTGACGATACGCAGTATTTT. Translated: CAWSVGRLAGTDDTQYF. The full variable domain, with the rest looked up from reference TRBV30 and TRBJ2-3, is SQTIHQWPATLVQPVGSPLSLECTVEGTSNPNLYWYRQAAGRGLQLLFYSVGIGQISSEVPQNLSASRPQDRQFILSSKKLLLSDSGFYLCAWSVGRLAGTDDTQYFGPGTRLTVL.

This rearrangement joins TRBV29-1 to TRBJ2-7, with TRBD1 identical over 7 bases. Germline V gives CDR1 SQVTM, CDR2 ANQGSEA. The trim removed 1 base at V and 6 bases at J, leaving 12 bases unmatched. CDR3 size: 15 residues. The CDR3, as DNA: TGCAGCGTTGAAGTCGTGCCAGGGGGTCTGGGCGAGCAGTACTTC. Amino acids: CSVEVVPGGLGEQYF.

The chain uses TRBV19 and TRBJ2-1; 9 nucleotides line up with TRBD2. Germline V gene data show CDR1 as LNHDA and CDR2 as SQIVND (reference sequence). This CDR3 region has 15 residues. The V and J ends lost 7 bases and 6 bases, in that order; junction bases with no gene match: 10. CDR3 sequence reads: CASNPRGGDFNEQFF. The CDR3 coding sequence is TGTGCCAGTAACCCGCGCGGGGGGGATTTCAATGAGCAGTTCTTC.

V is TRBV6-6 and J is TRBJ1-2; the D is unclear. The V gene lost 3 bases and the J gene lost 4 bases, with 15 bases spanning the gap. Germline CDR1 is MNHNY and CDR2 is SVGAGI (reference sequence). CDR3 size: 15 residues. CDR3 DNA sequence: TGTGCCAGCAGTTATGGGATGGAGGGATCCTATGGCTACACCTTC. Translating it yields CASSYGMEGSYGYTF.

The CDR3 DNA sequence: TGCAGCGTAGCCCGGACAGGGGACACCGGGGAGCTGTTTTTT. It translates to CSVARTGDTGELFF. The chain combines TRBV29-1 with TRBJ2-2; 9 bases map to TRBD1. CDR1 is SQVTM, CDR2 ANQGSEA, per germline. V lost 6 bases, J lost 3 bases, and 5 bases stayed unmatched. The CDR3 spans 14 residues.

The V gene is TRBV28, the J gene TRBJ1-1; possible D gene TRBD1, 6 bases. The CDR3 extends over 14 amino acids. Germline loops: CDR1 MDHEN, CDR2 SYDVKM. V was pared by 7 bases and J by 3 bases, with 15 bases between. The CDR3 loop reads CASIVGAWDTEAFF. The DNA of the CDR3 is TGTGCCAGCATCGTGGGGGCATGGGACACTGAAGCTTTCTTT.

J is TRBJ2-5 and V is TRBV7-9; 10 nucleotides agree with TRBD1. Trimming took 5 bases from V and 5 from J; bases not matched to a gene: 8. The CDR3 sequence is 15 residues long. Germline lookup yields CDR1 SEHNR and CDR2 FQNEAQ (reference sequence). CDR3 region: CASSHGQGVGETQYF. The CDR3 bases are TGTGCCAGCAGCCACGGACAGGGGGTAGGGGAGACCCAGTACTTC.

The CDR3 DNA sequence: TGCGCCAGCAGCCCCAGGGGGACAGGGGTGAACACCGGGGAGCTGTTTTTT. It specifies CASSPRGTGVNTGELFF. The chain has TRBV5-1 and TRBJ2-2; 10 positions agree with TRBD1. The CDR3 has 17 residues. V lost 4 bases and J lost 1; bases outside the gene matches: 7. The V gene's germline CDR1 is SGHRS and CDR2 YFSETQ.

The rearrangement joins TRBV29-1 to TRBJ2-1, with 7 bases aligning to TRBD2. Unmatched junction bases numbered 7, after V lost 1 base and J lost 1 base. This CDR3 spans 16 amino acids. CDR1 and CDR2 from the germline V gene are SQVTM and ANQGSEA. CDR3: CSVEARGTTSYNEQFF. The CDR3 DNA reads as TGCAGCGTTGAAGCACGCGGGACTACTTCCTACAATGAGCAGTTCTTC.

Concerning this clone itself: One end of the junction fails to match germline, which may point to a read error. The rearrangement links TRBV6-4 to TRBJ1-2; maybe TRBD1 (6 bases). Germline V gene sequence: CDR1 MRHNA, CDR2 SNTAGT. The CDR3 is 14 residues long. CDR3 coding DNA: TGTGCCAGCAGTGACTCTGCCAGGGGCTATGGCTACATCTTC. Protein product: CASSDSARGYGYIF.

The CDR3 protein is CASSTRKMGGPGDTQYF. The CDR3 DNA reads TGTGCCAGCAGTACTAGGAAGATGGGGGGGCCGGGAGATACGCAGTATTTT. The chain joins TRBV28 to TRBJ2-3; D is perhaps TRBD2 (7 bases). The CDR3 runs 17 residues. Trimming left V 5 bases short and J 5 bases short, with 23 bases between. Germline CDR1 MDHEN, CDR2 SYDVKM.

This chain links TRBV9 with TRBJ2-7, with a possible D match to TRBD1 (6 bases). From germline, CDR1 is SGDLS and CDR2 YYNGEE. The V gene lost 0 bases and the J gene lost 2 bases, with 9 bases spanning the gap. The CDR3 loop spans 14 amino acids. This chain's CDR3 is CASSVAGQTYEQYF. In DNA, the CDR3 is TGTGCCAGCAGCGTAGCGGGACAAACCTACGAGCAGTACTTC.

The chain combines TRBV5-1 with TRBJ2-5, with a possible D match to TRBD1 (5 bases). V lost 0 bases to trimming and J lost 6 bases, with 9 bases between them. The CDR3 is 13 residues long. Germline CDR1 reads SGHRS; CDR2 reads YFSETQ. The chain's CDR3 is CASSLDPGKTQYF. The CDR3 region has the DNA TGCGCCAGCAGCTTGGACCCAGGGAAGACCCAGTACTTC.

V and J are TRBV18 and TRBJ2-5; D is unresolved. The V gene's germline CDR1 is KGHSH and CDR2 LQKENI. V lost 3 bases and J lost 5, with 7 bases in between. This CDR3 is built from 12 residues. As DNA, the CDR3 is TGTGCCAGCTCACCCGCCGGGGAGACCCAGTACTTC. Its protein is CASSPAGETQYF.

This rearrangement joins TRBV30 to TRBJ2-7, with 8 bases lining up with TRBD2. J was trimmed by 0 bases and V by 1 base; bases with no gene match: 2. Looked up from germline, CDR1 is GTSNPN and CDR2 is SVGIG (reference sequence). The CDR3 runs 14 residues. The CDR3 here is CAWSDGGASYEQYF. In DNA, the CDR3 is TGTGCCTGGAGTGACGGGGGGGCCTCCTACGAGCAGTACTTC.

V and J are TRBV6-1 and TRBJ1-3; no clear D. Germline CDR1 and CDR2: MNHNS and SASEGT. The ends were cut back, 6 bases at V and 0 bases at J, with 12 bases in the middle. The CDR3 runs 15 residues. The CDR3 loop is CASSSLRSSGNTIYF. In DNA form, the CDR3 reads TGTGCCAGCAGCTCCCTTCGGAGCTCTGGAAACACCATATATTTT.

V usage is TRBV5-1 and J usage is TRBJ1-1; D gene uncertain. This CDR3 is built from 14 residues. The germline gives CDR1 SGHRS, CDR2 YFSETQ. The germline V and J ends were trimmed by 3 bases and 4 bases, with 13 bases remaining between them. CDR3 region: CASSSQVESTEAFF. The CDR3 coding sequence is TGCGCCAGCAGCTCGCAGGTAGAGTCCACTGAAGCTTTCTTT.

The rearrangement joins TRBV4-3 to TRBJ2-3, with D possibly TRBD1 on 5 matching bases. Trimming shortened V by 1 base and J by 1 base, and 18 bases separated the two germline ends. This CDR3 region has 18 residues. CDR1 and CDR2 (germline): LGHNA, YSLEER. The CDR3 loop is CASSQGQTFTSRTDTQYF. For the CDR3, the DNA is TGCGCCAGCAGCCAAGGACAGACCTTCACCTCGCGCACAGATACGCAGTATTTT.

DNA for the CDR3: TGTGCCAGCAGCCCTACGGGGGGCCAGCCCCAGCATTTT. Encoded protein: CASSPTGGQPQHF. The genes are TRBV9 and TRBJ1-5; D may be TRBD1 (6 bases). V shed 4 bases and J shed 7 bases, with 12 bases lying between them. The germline CDR1 and CDR2 sequences are SGDLS and YYNGEE. The CDR3 is 13 residues long.

V usage is TRBV29-1 and J usage is TRBJ2-1; 12 bases match TRBD2. Germline V CDR1 and CDR2: SQVTM, ANQGSEA. The CDR3 covers 15 residues. V trimming: 7 bases; J trimming: 5 bases; junction bases outside the gene matches: 9. The CDR3 is CSAQTGLAGNNEQFF. In DNA form, the CDR3 reads TGCAGCGCCCAAACCGGACTAGCGGGAAACAATGAGCAGTTCTTC.

The genes are TRBV30 and TRBJ1-4, with no clear D. The CDR3 has 14 residues. CDR1 is GTSNPN, CDR2 SVGIG, per germline (reference sequence). V gave up 1 base and J gave up 2 bases, with 8 bases separating them. CDR3 sequence: CAWSGGLTNEKLFF. The CDR3 DNA reads TGTGCCTGGAGTGGAGGGCTGACTAATGAAAAACTGTTTTTT.

The V and J genes are TRBV6-6 and TRBJ1-5, with no clear D. The V end lost 5 bases, the J end lost 0 bases, and 5 bases lay between the germline ends. CDR1 and CDR2 from the germline V gene are MNHNY and SVGAGI (reference sequence). This CDR3 region has 13 residues. The CDR3 DNA reads TGTGCCAGCAGTAAATATAGCAATCAGCCCCAGCATTTT. As protein: CASSKYSNQPQHF.